The entry below gives a single T cell receptor (beta chain) sequence along with its context. Its antigen is not known. This specimen belongs to a study of CD8 T cells in Susac syndrome. Random hexamers were used to reverse transcribe about 0.45 to 1 ug of RNA. A single record per CDR3 protein comes from TCRdb applying MiXCR to the immunoSEQ multiplex PCR reads. Of some 99,000 distinct CDR3 sequences detected, roughly 96% appear once; the ten largest clones hold roughly 0.096%. The CDR3 contains 13 residues. Germline V lookup: CDR1 SQVTM, CDR2 ANQGSEA. Trimming removed 3 bases from V and 3 bases from J, with 12 bases in between. Findings and limits, study-wide: Only a relatively small number of individuals were included in the TCR sequencing and HLA analysis.

V gene TRBV29-1 combines with J gene TRBJ2-7, with D possibly matching TRBD1 (5 bases). This clonotype originated in a human donor in good health. Source material: CD4+ T cells from PBMCs. CDR3 nucleotide sequence: TGCAGCGTTGATGGCCAGGGCTACTACGAGCAGTACTTC. Its translation: CSVDGQGYYEQYF.